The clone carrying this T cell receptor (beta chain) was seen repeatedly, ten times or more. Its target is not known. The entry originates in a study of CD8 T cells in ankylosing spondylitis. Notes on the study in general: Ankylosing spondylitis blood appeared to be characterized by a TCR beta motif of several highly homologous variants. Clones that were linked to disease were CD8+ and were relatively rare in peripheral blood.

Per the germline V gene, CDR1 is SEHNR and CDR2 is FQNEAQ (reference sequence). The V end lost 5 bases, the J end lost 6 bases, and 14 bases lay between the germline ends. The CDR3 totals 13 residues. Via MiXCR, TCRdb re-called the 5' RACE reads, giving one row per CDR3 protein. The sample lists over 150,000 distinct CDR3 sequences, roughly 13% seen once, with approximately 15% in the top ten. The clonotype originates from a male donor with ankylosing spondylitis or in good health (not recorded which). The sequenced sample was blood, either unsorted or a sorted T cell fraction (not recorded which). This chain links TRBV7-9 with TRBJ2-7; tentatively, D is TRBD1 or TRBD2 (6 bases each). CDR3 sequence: CASSPGGGSEQYF. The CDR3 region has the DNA TGTGCCAGCAGCCCCGGAGGGGGTTCCGAGCAGTACTTC. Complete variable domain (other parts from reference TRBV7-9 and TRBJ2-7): DTGVSQNPRHKITKRGQNVTFRCDPISEHNRLYWYRQTLGQGPEFLTYFQNEAQLEKSRLLSDRFSAERPKGSFSTLEIQRTEQGDSAMYLCASSPGGGSEQYFGPGTRLTVT.